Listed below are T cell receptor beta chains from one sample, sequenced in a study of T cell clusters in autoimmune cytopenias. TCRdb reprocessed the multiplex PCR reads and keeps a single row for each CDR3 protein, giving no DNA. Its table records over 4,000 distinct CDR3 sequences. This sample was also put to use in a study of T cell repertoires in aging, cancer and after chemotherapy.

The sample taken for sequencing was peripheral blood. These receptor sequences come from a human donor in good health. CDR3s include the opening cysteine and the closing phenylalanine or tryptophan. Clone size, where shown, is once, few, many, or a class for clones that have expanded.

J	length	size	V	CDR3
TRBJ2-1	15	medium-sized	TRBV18	CASCWTESSYNEQFF
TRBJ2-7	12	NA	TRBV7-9	CASNRDSYEQYF
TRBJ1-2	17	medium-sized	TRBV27	CASFSLFRGNANYGYTF
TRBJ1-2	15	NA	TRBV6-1	CASVRTGTGGVGYTF
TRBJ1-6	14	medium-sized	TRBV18	CASSPSGPNSPLHF
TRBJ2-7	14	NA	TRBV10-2	CASRQGPHSYEQYF
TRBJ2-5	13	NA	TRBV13	CASSLDSAETQYF
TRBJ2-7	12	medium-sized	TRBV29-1	CSGGPGSYEQYF
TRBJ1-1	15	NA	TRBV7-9	CASSLDDTMNTEAFF
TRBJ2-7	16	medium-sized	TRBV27	CASSTLAGGGAHEQYF
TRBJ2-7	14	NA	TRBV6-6	CASSYQLAGYEQYF
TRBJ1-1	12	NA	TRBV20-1	CSASNMNTEAFF
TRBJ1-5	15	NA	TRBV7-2	CASSLRQGGNQPQHF
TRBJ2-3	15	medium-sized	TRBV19	CASSSGLTSTDTQYF
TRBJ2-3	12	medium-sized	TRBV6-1	CASSDVGNTQYF